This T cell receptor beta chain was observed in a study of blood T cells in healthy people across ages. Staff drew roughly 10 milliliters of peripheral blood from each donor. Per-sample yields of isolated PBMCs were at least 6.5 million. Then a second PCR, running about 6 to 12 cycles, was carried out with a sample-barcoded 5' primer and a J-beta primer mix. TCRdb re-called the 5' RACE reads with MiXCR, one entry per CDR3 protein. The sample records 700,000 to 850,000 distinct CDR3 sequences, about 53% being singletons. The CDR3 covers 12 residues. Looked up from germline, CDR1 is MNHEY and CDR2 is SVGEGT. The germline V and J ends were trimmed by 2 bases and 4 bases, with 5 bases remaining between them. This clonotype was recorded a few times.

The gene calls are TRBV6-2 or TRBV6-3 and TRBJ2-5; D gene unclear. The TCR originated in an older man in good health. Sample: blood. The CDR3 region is CASSYLAETQYF. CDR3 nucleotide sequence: TGTGCCAGCAGTTACCTCGCAGAGACCCAGTACTTC.